This T cell receptor (beta chain) was sequenced during a study of regulatory T cells in long-lasting Graves disease. Germline V gene data show CDR1 as DFQATT and CDR2 as SNEGSKA (reference sequence). There are 17 residues in the CDR3. Unmatched junction bases numbered 7, after V lost 0 bases and J lost 5 bases. This clonotype was seen repeatedly, ten times or more. Antigen unknown. Assembly of TCR beta libraries relied on iRepertoire HTBI primers together with Arm-PCR of CDR3 regions. One entry per CDR3 protein results from TCRdb running MiXCR on the multiplex PCR reads. The sample shows under 300,000 distinct CDR3 sequences, around a sixth of them seen only once. Time point defined: newly diagnosed GD, antithyroid drugs for less than 3 months. PBMC-derived RNA was used for the TCR library. Study observations and caveats: Analysis covered peripheral blood alone, not thyroid tissue.

These same records also appear under a second study, on T cells in Graves' hyperthyroidism and ophthalmopathy. Turning to that study: During a first-round RT-PCR of the TCR CDR3, the HTBI primer set was used. Most clonotypes that expanded in the thyroid above 0.001 also showed up in blood.

The TCR sequence derives from a woman aged 25 to 39 with Graves disease. This chain connects TRBV20-1 to TRBJ1-6; 10 bases line up with TRBD1. The sample here was peripheral blood mononuclear cells (PBMCs), taken at new diagnosis, from a patient treated with antithyroid drugs. The CDR3 DNA reads as TGCAGTGCTAGAGATCAAAGGGGACAGGGGCATAATTCACCCCTCCACTTT. Encoded protein: CSARDQRGQGHNSPLHF.